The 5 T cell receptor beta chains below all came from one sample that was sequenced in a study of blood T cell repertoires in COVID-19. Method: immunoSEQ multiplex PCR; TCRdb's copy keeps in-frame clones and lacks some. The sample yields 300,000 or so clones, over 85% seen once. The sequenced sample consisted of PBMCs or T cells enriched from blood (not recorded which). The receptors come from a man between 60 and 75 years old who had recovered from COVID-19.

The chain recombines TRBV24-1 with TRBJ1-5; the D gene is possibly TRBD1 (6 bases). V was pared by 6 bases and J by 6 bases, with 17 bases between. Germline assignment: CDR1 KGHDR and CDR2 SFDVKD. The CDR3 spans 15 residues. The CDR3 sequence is CATSPSGEGGQPQHF. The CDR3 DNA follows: TGTGCCACCAGTCCCTCAGGGGAGGGAGGTCAGCCCCAGCATTTT.

In DNA, the CDR3 is TGTGCCAGTTTGGACAGGCCGGGAACCGGGGAGCTGTTTTTT. It translates to CASLDRPGTGELFF. This chain uses TRBV19 with TRBJ2-2; 7 nucleotides agree with TRBD1. From germline, CDR1 is LNHDA and CDR2 SQIVND (reference sequence). The CDR3 sequence is 14 residues long. Trimming took 8 bases from V and 5 from J; bases not matched to a gene: 8.

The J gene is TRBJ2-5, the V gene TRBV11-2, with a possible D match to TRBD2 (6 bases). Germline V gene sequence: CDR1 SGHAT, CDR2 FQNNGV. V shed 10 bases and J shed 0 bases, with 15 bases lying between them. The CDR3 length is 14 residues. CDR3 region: CATKGWGDQETQYF. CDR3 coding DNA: TGTGCCACTAAGGGGTGGGGGGACCAAGAGACCCAGTACTTC.

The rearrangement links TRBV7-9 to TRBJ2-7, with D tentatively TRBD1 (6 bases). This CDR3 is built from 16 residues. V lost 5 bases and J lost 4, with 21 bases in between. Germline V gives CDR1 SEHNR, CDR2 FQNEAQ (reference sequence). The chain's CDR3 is CASSPTTNRDIYEQYF. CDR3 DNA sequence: TGTGCCAGCAGCCCGACCACGAATCGGGACATATACGAGCAGTACTTC.

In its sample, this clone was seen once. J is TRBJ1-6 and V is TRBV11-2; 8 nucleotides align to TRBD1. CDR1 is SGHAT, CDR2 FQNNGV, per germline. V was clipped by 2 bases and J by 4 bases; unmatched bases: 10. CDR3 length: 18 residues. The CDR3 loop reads CASSLSGAGGEYNSPLHF. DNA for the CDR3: TGTGCCAGCAGCTTAAGTGGGGCAGGGGGCGAGTATAATTCACCCCTCCACTTT. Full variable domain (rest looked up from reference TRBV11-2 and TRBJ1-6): EAGVAQSPRYKIIEKRQSVAFWCNPISGHATLYWYQQILGQGPKLLIQFQNNGVVDDSQLPKDRFSAERLKGVDSTLKIQPAKLEDSAVYLCASSLSGAGGEYNSPLHFGNGTRLTVT.